The source of this TCR beta chain is a study of T cell responses to AZD1222 COVID-19 vaccine. Study conclusions and caveats: CD4 TCRs covered the whole spike, strongest at regions 160-218 and 743-854. With two AZD1222 doses given, Spike-specific TCR breadth and depth both rose. Nearly half of spike-specific TCRs reportedly go after variant regions that carry no mutations. Most donors were white British, females outnumbered males, and clonal diversity was possibly underestimated.

Repertoires were generated with immunoSEQ multiplex PCR, while TCRdb's copy carries only in-frame clones and drops some. Of 150,000 to 200,000 clones listed, around 87% were seen once; the top ten hold less than 3%. The CDR3 totals 14 residues. CDR1 and CDR2 from the germline V gene are LNHDA and SQIVND (reference sequence). Deletions cut 3 bases from V and 7 bases from J, with 13 bases between. Comment on this clone: What it binds is not known.

This clonotype originated in an adult in good health. The J gene is TRBJ2-1, the V gene TRBV19; a possible D gene is TRBD1 (6 bases). Sequences were derived from peripheral blood, sampled on day 0 of AZD1222 vaccination. The CDR3 nucleotides read TGTGCCAGTAGTATCAGGGGTAGCGTGAATGAGCAGTTCTTC. Amino acid sequence: CASSIRGSVNEQFF.